This T cell receptor beta chain was recovered during a study of a mutant IDH1 vaccine in newly diagnosed glioma. Whole-study context: Treatment recipients were about 62% male and roughly 38% female, and their mean age was 40.4 years.

Noted time point: baseline, week 1 (first vaccination visit). Treatment of the sample: pre-vaccination baseline after standard-of-care therapy. Findings and limits, study-wide: Detectable vaccine-induced immune responses arose in about 93% of patients.

Note on this clone: The antigen is not known.

The repertoire was sequenced with immunoSEQ multiplex PCR; TCRdb's copy has only in-frame clones and lacks some. The sample contains around 89,000 clones, 80% to 90% of which appear only once. This receptor was taken from a woman between 45 and 60 years old with glioma. This specimen consisted of PBMCs, obtained from a glioma patient treated with radiotherapy, temozolomide or both.

The CDR3: CASSPQPVSNEQYF. Here the CDR3 DNA reads TGTGCCAGCTCACCCCAACCGGTCAGCAACGAGCAGTACTTC. The rearrangement joins TRBV18 to TRBJ2-7; no firm D call. Germline lookup yields CDR1 KGHSH and CDR2 LQKENI. The V and J ends lost 3 bases and 5 bases respectively, with 14 bases between them. The CDR3 consists of 14 residues.